Following are 23 T cell receptor beta chains from one sample sequenced in a study of cytomegalovirus exposure and HLA in healthy donors. Amplification used 60 Vbeta primers and 13 Jbeta primers. Profiled with immunoSEQ multiplex PCR; TCRdb holds only in-frame clones, not every one. The repertoire holds about 180,000 clones, with 80% as singletons. The source material was PBMCs. These receptors originate from a man aged 30 to 39 in good health and CMV-seropositive.

The gene calls are TRBV6-5 and TRBJ2-1, with 15 bases fitting TRBD2. CDR3 length: 16 residues. Germline V gives CDR1 MNHEY, CDR2 SVGAGI. J gave up 5 bases and V 4 bases, and 3 bases lay outside the gene matches. The CDR3 loop reads CASSWRTSGRDNEQFF. The CDR3, as DNA: TGTGCCAGCAGTTGGAGGACTAGCGGGAGGGACAATGAGCAGTTCTTC.

The rearrangement joins TRBV28 to TRBJ2-1; 8 bases line up with TRBD2. The trim removed 4 bases at V and 8 bases at J, leaving 1 base unmatched. This CDR3 spans 12 amino acids. Germline V gene sequence: CDR1 MDHEN, CDR2 SYDVKM. CDR3 DNA sequence: TGTGCCAGCAGTTCAGCGGGAGATGAGCAGTTCTTC. Protein: CASSSAGDEQFF.

This clone appeared once. The chain links TRBV6-1 to TRBJ2-1, with 8 bases lining up with TRBD2. With 4 bases clipped from V and 7 bases from J, the junction kept 12 bases outside the gene matches. Germline lookup yields CDR1 MNHNS and CDR2 SASEGT. The CDR3 is 16 residues long. The CDR3 coding sequence is TGTGCCAGCAGTGCCCCCGGGACTAGAGATCTGAATGAGCAGTTCTTC. This gives the protein CASSAPGTRDLNEQFF.

The chain recombines TRBV6-6 with TRBJ2-1; a weak D match, TRBD2 (5 bases). Germline assignment: CDR1 MNHNY and CDR2 SVGAGI (reference sequence). The CDR3 has 13 residues. V lost 2 bases and J 6 bases, leaving 8 bases between the germline ends. The CDR3 region has the DNA TGTGCCAGCAGTTACGACCGGGGCAATGAGCAGTTCTTC. This gives the protein CASSYDRGNEQFF.

This chain joins TRBV7-9 and TRBJ1-1; D is ambiguous. The V gene lost 4 bases and the J gene lost 2 bases, with 14 bases spanning the gap. The CDR3 consists of 15 residues. Germline CDR1 is SEHNR and CDR2 is FQNEAQ (reference sequence). The CDR3 loop is CASSSGLNVNTEAFF. The CDR3 region has the DNA TGTGCCAGCAGCTCAGGCCTGAACGTTAACACTGAAGCTTTCTTT.

This chain links TRBV5-1 with TRBJ2-2, with D perhaps TRBD1 (6 bases). Trimming cost V 1 base and J 0 bases, with 13 bases left between them. There are 17 residues in the CDR3. CDR1 is SGHRS and CDR2 is YFSETQ in the germline V gene. CDR3 in amino acids: CASSLLPTGANTGELFF. The CDR3 region has the DNA TGCGCCAGCAGCTTGCTCCCGACAGGTGCGAACACCGGGGAGCTGTTTTTT. The whole variable domain, filled in from reference TRBV5-1 and TRBJ2-2, reads KAGVTQTPRYLIKTRGQQVTLSCSPISGHRSVSWYQQTPGQGLQFLFEYFSETQRNKGNFPGRFSGRQFSNSRSEMNVSTLELGDSALYLCASSLLPTGANTGELFFGEGSRLTVL.

CDR3 residues: CAWSVLANNEQFF. Here the CDR3 DNA reads TGTGCCTGGAGTGTATTAGCGAACAATGAGCAGTTCTTC. V usage is TRBV30 and J usage is TRBJ2-1, with TRBD2 as a possible D gene (5 bases). V gave up 0 bases and J gave up 5 bases, with 8 bases separating them. The CDR3 length is 13 residues. Germline loops: CDR1 GTSNPN, CDR2 SVGIG (reference sequence). Combining the CDR3 with reference TRBV30 and TRBJ2-1 gives the whole variable domain SQTIHQWPATLVQPVGSPLSLECTVEGTSNPNLYWYRQAAGRGLQLLFYSVGIGQISSEVPQNLSASRPQDRQFILSSKKLLLSDSGFYLCAWSVLANNEQFFGPGTRLTVL.

The chain couples TRBV5-4 to TRBJ1-2; 7 nucleotides line up with TRBD1. This CDR3 is built from 15 residues. After removal of 0 bases from V and 8 bases from J, the junction contained 10 bases not matched to a gene. Germline loops: CDR1 SGHNT, CDR2 YYREEE (reference sequence). Here the CDR3 DNA reads TGTGCCAGCAGCTTGGTAACAGGGGCCGAAACGGGCTACACCTTC. As protein: CASSLVTGAETGYTF.

The gene calls are TRBV7-9 and TRBJ1-1; D is ambiguous. The germline V gene has CDR1 SEHNR and CDR2 FQNEAQ (reference sequence). V was trimmed by 6 bases and J by 5 bases, leaving 10 bases between them. The CDR3 totals 12 residues. CDR3 sequence (DNA): TGTGCCAGCAGTTCCCGGGGTACTGAAGCTTTCTTT. Translated: CASSSRGTEAFF.

The V and J genes are TRBV5-1 and TRBJ2-7, with 9 bases aligning to TRBD1. The CDR3 totals 16 residues. From germline, CDR1 is SGHRS and CDR2 YFSETQ. The V gene end was trimmed by 0 bases and the J gene end by 5 bases; junction bases not matched to a gene: 9. The CDR3: CASSLAGGTGSHEQYF. CDR3 coding DNA: TGCGCCAGCAGCTTGGCGGGTGGGACAGGGAGCCACGAGCAGTACTTC.

This chain uses TRBV4-2 with TRBJ1-6, with D possibly TRBD1 on 5 matching bases. V was pared by 0 bases and J by 4 bases, with 10 bases between. The CDR3 is 16 amino acids. Per germline, CDR1 LGHNA and CDR2 YNFKEQ. The CDR3 region is CASSQEEGLYNSPLHF. As DNA, the CDR3 is TGTGCCAGCAGCCAAGAGGAGGGGTTGTATAATTCACCCCTCCACTTT.

This clone was detected once. The chain is built from TRBV19 and TRBJ2-3; 9 bases line up with TRBD2. The CDR3 covers 16 residues. V shed 5 bases, J shed 3 bases, and the junction held 9 bases outside the gene matches. Germline V gene lookup returns CDR1 LNHDA and CDR2 SQIVND (reference sequence). This CDR3 reads CASSLIAGARTDTQYF. The CDR3 DNA sequence: TGTGCCAGTAGTCTGATAGCGGGAGCGCGGACAGATACGCAGTATTTT. Using reference TRBV19 and TRBJ2-3 for the parts outside the CDR3, the full variable domain is DGGITQSPKYLFRKEGQNVTLSCEQNLNHDAMYWYRQDPGQGLRLIYYSQIVNDFQKGDIAEGYSVSREKKESFPLTVTSAQKNPTAFYLCASSLIAGARTDTQYFGPGTRLTVL.

This sequence joins TRBV2 and TRBJ2-1, with 11 bases aligning to TRBD2. The CDR3 runs to 16 residues. From germline, CDR1 is SNHLY and CDR2 FYNNEI. The J segment lost 6 bases and the V segment lost 7 bases, leaving 11 bases of the junction unmatched. CDR3 region: CASTDPGTSGSNEQFF. The DNA of the CDR3 is TGTGCCAGCACCGATCCAGGAACTAGCGGGAGCAATGAGCAGTTCTTC.

The rearrangement joins TRBV27 to TRBJ1-1, with 11 bases identical to TRBD1. Germline CDR1 MNHEY, CDR2 SMNVEV (reference sequence). The length of the CDR3 is 16 residues. With 5 bases clipped from V and 4 bases from J, the junction kept 9 bases outside the gene matches. The CDR3 region is CASSPGQGAGLTEAFF. The CDR3 nucleotides are TGTGCCAGCAGTCCTGGACAGGGGGCGGGTCTCACTGAAGCTTTCTTT.

V usage is TRBV6-1 and J usage is TRBJ2-1; possibly TRBD2 for D (6 bases). Germline V lookup: CDR1 MNHNS, CDR2 SASEGT. Trimming cost V 1 base and J 6 bases, with 13 bases left between them. The CDR3 runs 15 residues. The CDR3 nucleotides are TGTGCCAGCAGTGAAGATCCCTTGGGGGGCAATGAGCAGTTCTTC. It yields the protein CASSEDPLGGNEQFF.

This clone occurred a few times. The chain recombines TRBV6-1 with TRBJ1-1; 8 nucleotides align to TRBD1. CDR1 and CDR2 from the germline V gene are MNHNS and SASEGT. The CDR3 is made up of 15 amino acids. V was pared by 0 bases and J by 1 base, with 1 base of the junction left unmatched. The CDR3 DNA reads as TGTGCCAGCAGTGAAGCCGGGACAGGGAACACTGAAGCTTTCTTT. It codes for CASSEAGTGNTEAFF.

This chain links TRBV29-1 with TRBJ2-1; 16 nucleotides match TRBD2. The CDR3 runs to 21 residues. The germline gives CDR1 SQVTM, CDR2 ANQGSEA. The V and J ends lost 0 bases and 0 bases, in that order; junction bases with no gene match: 11. DNA of the CDR3: TGCAGCGTTGAAGAAGTACTGGGACTAGCGGGAGGGCCGAACTCCTACAATGAGCAGTTCTTC. As protein: CSVEEVLGLAGGPNSYNEQFF.

The chain employs TRBV6-1 and TRBJ1-2, with D unclear. The V end lost 0 bases, the J end lost 4 bases, and 15 bases lay between the germline ends. This CDR3 spans 16 amino acids. Per the germline V gene, CDR1 is MNHNS and CDR2 is SASEGT. The CDR3 here is CASSEAQPTAGYGYTF. The CDR3 DNA reads TGTGCCAGCAGTGAAGCGCAGCCCACAGCCGGCTATGGCTACACCTTC.

The J gene is TRBJ2-5, the V gene TRBV20-1, with no clear D. The germline V gene has CDR1 DFQATT and CDR2 SNEGSKA (reference sequence). CDR3 size: 11 residues. Trimming stripped 2 bases from V and 2 bases from J, with 3 bases between. In nucleotides, the CDR3 is TGCAGTGCTAGAATACAAGAGACCCAGTACTTC. It codes for CSARIQETQYF.

The chain couples TRBV19 to TRBJ2-1; maybe TRBD1 (6 bases). Germline values: CDR1 LNHDA, CDR2 SQIVND (reference sequence). This CDR3 has 14 amino acids. V lost 3 bases, J lost 8 bases, and 14 bases lay in between. CDR3: CASSIPGALDEQFF. The DNA for the CDR3 is TGTGCCAGTAGTATCCCAGGGGCCTTGGATGAGCAGTTCTTC.

V gene TRBV5-6 combines with J gene TRBJ1-2; 8 nucleotides line up with TRBD1. Germline V CDR1 and CDR2: SGHDT, YYEEEE. The CDR3 has 16 amino acids. J was trimmed by 2 bases and V by 4 bases; bases with no gene match: 10. The CDR3 DNA reads as TGTGCCAGCAGCGGAGGACAGGGAGGACCCAACTATGGCTACACCTTC. Translated: CASSGGQGGPNYGYTF.

V gene TRBV19 combines with J gene TRBJ1-5; D gene uncertain. Trimming took 1 base from V and 3 from J, leaving 4 bases between them. CDR3 size: 13 residues. Germline V gives CDR1 LNHDA, CDR2 SQIVND (reference sequence). Written as DNA, the CDR3 is TGTGCCAGTAGTATAGGAGTCAATCAGCCCCAGCATTTT. It is translated as CASSIGVNQPQHF.

The J gene is TRBJ2-1, the V gene TRBV10-3; 10 bases are shared with TRBD1. V trimming: 0 bases; J trimming: 3 bases; junction bases outside the gene matches: 2. This CDR3 is 16 amino acids long. CDR1 is ENHRY, CDR2 SYGVKD, per germline. The CDR3 is CAISESGQGGYNEQFF. CDR3 nucleotide sequence: TGTGCCATCAGTGAGTCCGGACAGGGGGGCTACAATGAGCAGTTCTTC.